The rows below give T cell receptor beta chains drawn from one sample of a study of OX40 agonist ivuxolimab in advanced cancers. Profiled with immunoSEQ multiplex PCR; TCRdb holds only in-frame clones, not every one. This table has roughly 56,000 clones, more than 70% appearing once. Source: CD4+ or CD8+ T cells sorted from blood, taken in a trial of the OX40 agonist ivuxolimab. The receptors here all came from an adult with an advanced solid tumor such as melanoma, head and neck, liver or kidney cancer. CDR3s include the opening cysteine and the closing phenylalanine or tryptophan. The D gene is left open where the match is weak.

CDR3aa: CAISESVGDNEQFF
v_gene: TRBV10-3
j_gene: TRBJ2-1
d_gene: -

CDR3aa: CASSSGQGAEKLFF
v_gene: TRBV13
j_gene: TRBJ1-4
d_gene: TRBD1

CDR3aa: CASSFASGANVLTF
v_gene: TRBV7-2
j_gene: TRBJ2-6
d_gene: -

CDR3aa: CASSLDTGVSRETQYF
v_gene: TRBV7-2
j_gene: TRBJ2-5
d_gene: TRBD1

CDR3aa: CASSLQGSNNSPLHF
v_gene: TRBV5-8
j_gene: TRBJ1-6
d_gene: -

CDR3aa: CASSAGPGEQFF
v_gene: TRBV9
j_gene: TRBJ2-1
d_gene: -

CDR3aa: CASSTPTGVYNEQFF
v_gene: TRBV28
j_gene: TRBJ2-1
d_gene: TRBD1

CDR3aa: CASSQDRGNTIYF
v_gene: TRBV4-1
j_gene: TRBJ1-3
d_gene: -

CDR3aa: CASSVDRATNEKLFF
v_gene: TRBV18
j_gene: TRBJ1-4
d_gene: TRBD1

CDR3aa: CASSFWRGQYF
v_gene: TRBV5-8
j_gene: TRBJ2-7
d_gene: -

CDR3aa: CASSLAQGPYEQYF
v_gene: TRBV7-2
j_gene: TRBJ2-7
d_gene: -

CDR3aa: CASSGSGGNQPQHF
v_gene: TRBV19
j_gene: TRBJ1-5
d_gene: -

CDR3aa: CASSLLGPGTQYF
v_gene: TRBV7-6
j_gene: TRBJ2-5
d_gene: -

CDR3aa: CASSLAGLNYEQYF
v_gene: TRBV28
j_gene: TRBJ2-7
d_gene: -

CDR3aa: CASSPDRTGAYEQYF
v_gene: TRBV18
j_gene: TRBJ2-7
d_gene: TRBD1

CDR3aa: CASSPRGGNTDEQFF
v_gene: TRBV7-3
j_gene: TRBJ2-1
d_gene: -

CDR3aa: CASSLAAGAGELFF
v_gene: TRBV5-1
j_gene: TRBJ2-2
d_gene: -

CDR3aa: CASSLGVNQPQHF
v_gene: TRBV5-1
j_gene: TRBJ1-5
d_gene: -

CDR3aa: CASSRGQGGQPQHF
v_gene: TRBV19
j_gene: TRBJ1-5
d_gene: TRBD1

CDR3aa: CASSLSGNLGNEQFF
v_gene: TRBV27
j_gene: TRBJ2-1
d_gene: -

CDR3aa: CAIIRQGSVEQYF
v_gene: TRBV10-3
j_gene: TRBJ2-7
d_gene: -

CDR3aa: CASRGLGNSPLHF
v_gene: TRBV6-5
j_gene: TRBJ1-6
d_gene: -

CDR3aa: CASSLGTGYTGELFF
v_gene: TRBV7-6
j_gene: TRBJ2-2
d_gene: TRBD1

CDR3aa: CASSQPQGLRTGELFF
v_gene: TRBV4-3
j_gene: TRBJ2-2
d_gene: TRBD1

CDR3aa: CAISGEALQPQHF
v_gene: TRBV10-3
j_gene: TRBJ1-5
d_gene: -

CDR3aa: CASSPPPANSPLHF
v_gene: TRBV18
j_gene: TRBJ1-6
d_gene: -

CDR3aa: CASSLYPGSTYEQYF
v_gene: TRBV27
j_gene: TRBJ2-7
d_gene: -

CDR3aa: CASSFAGLVGNTGELFF
v_gene: TRBV7-8
j_gene: TRBJ2-2
d_gene: -

CDR3aa: CASSPGIAGVKVSSYNEQFF
v_gene: TRBV5-4
j_gene: TRBJ2-1
d_gene: TRBD2

CDR3aa: CASSPRSWTGGYTF
v_gene: TRBV13
j_gene: TRBJ1-2
d_gene: -

CDR3aa: CASSYSGHTQYF
v_gene: TRBV6-5
j_gene: TRBJ2-3
d_gene: -